These 7 T cell receptor beta chains came from one sample sequenced in a study of vaccination and CD4 T cells after COVID-19 (dated by TCRdb to the early 2020s). The time point label for this specimen denotes: late sampling 161 to 241 days after vaccination in a few convalescent patients. The library came from PCR. This sample was sequenced with an Illumina iSeq 100. The raw public data were reprocessed by TCRdb itself: fastp quality trimming at Q25, MiXCR clonotype calling, in-frame beta chains only. CDR3 protein duplicates are merged, each entry listing the most common genes and DNA. This sample gives around 26,000 distinct CDR3 sequences in total; 51% of them show up just once. The biggest ten clones account for more than 5% of the sample. This specimen consisted of CD4+ T cells from blood, obtained about 7 months after SARS-CoV-2 vaccination. Receptor source: a human donor who had recovered from COVID-19.

This clonotype came up once. The rearrangement joins TRBV25-1 to TRBJ2-7; D gene unclear. This CDR3 has 12 residues. Germline V gives CDR1 MGHDK, CDR2 SYGVNS. Trimming pared 2 bases from V and 3 bases from J, leaving 5 bases between. The CDR3 loop reads CASSEGDYEQYF. In nucleotides, the CDR3 is TGTGCCAGCAGTGAAGGTGACTACGAGCAGTACTTC.

The chain uses TRBV11-1 and TRBJ1-1; 8 bases map to TRBD1. The CDR3 runs to 14 residues. Germline loops: CDR1 SGHAT, CDR2 FQDESV (reference sequence). With 6 bases clipped from V and 12 bases from J, the junction kept 15 bases outside the gene matches. DNA of the CDR3: TGTGCCAGCAGGCCACAAGACAGGGGCGGTAGTTCTTTCTTT. Its translation: CASRPQDRGGSSFF.

Only a few counts were recorded for this clonotype. This sequence joins TRBV24-1 and TRBJ1-5, with 10 bases matching TRBD1. With V trimmed by 4 bases and J by 5 bases, 7 bases remained unmatched. The CDR3 is made up of 16 amino acids. CDR1 KGHDR and CDR2 SFDVKD come from the germline V gene. This CDR3 reads CATSEPGQGWDQPQHF. The CDR3 region has the DNA TGTGCCACCAGTGAACCGGGACAGGGGTGGGATCAGCCCCAGCATTTT.

The chain carries TRBV6-1 and TRBJ2-7; D might be TRBD1 (5 bases). V lost 6 bases and J lost 3, with 18 bases in between. In germline, CDR1 is MNHNS, CDR2 SASEGT. The CDR3 runs 15 residues. The chain's CDR3 is CASRNDRRGIYEQYF. The CDR3 region has the DNA TGTGCCAGCAGGAATGACAGAAGAGGTATCTACGAGCAGTACTTC.

The chain joins TRBV19 to TRBJ1-2; D unclear. V lost 3 bases and J lost 4, with 15 bases in between. Germline V gives CDR1 LNHDA, CDR2 SQIVND (reference sequence). This CDR3 contains 15 residues. The CDR3 protein is CASSMRRNLRYGYTF. The CDR3 DNA reads as TGTGCCAGTAGTATGCGAAGGAACCTCCGCTATGGCTACACCTTC.

The rearrangement uses TRBV10-1 and TRBJ2-1; possibly TRBD2 for D (7 bases). Per germline, CDR1 WNHNN and CDR2 SYGVQD (reference sequence). The CDR3 sequence is 13 residues long. V gave up 5 bases and J gave up 6 bases, with 11 bases separating them. As DNA, the CDR3 is TGCGCCAGCAGTATAGGGGGGGTCAATGAGCAGTTCTTC. As protein: CASSIGGVNEQFF.

The genes are TRBV6-2 or TRBV6-3 and TRBJ2-3; TRBD2 agrees at 10 bases. Germline assignment: CDR1 MNHEY and CDR2 SVGEGT. Trimming at V came to 5 bases and at J to 3 bases, leaving 5 bases not matched to a gene. This CDR3 is built from 15 residues. DNA for the CDR3: TGTGCCAGCAGTCCAAGCGGGAGGGGGACAGATACGCAGTATTTT. Translating gives CASSPSGRGTDTQYF.